This T cell receptor beta chain was profiled in a study of T-cell memory formation after mild COVID-19. UMIs and sample barcodes were carried by the TCR alpha and TCR beta cDNA libraries that 5'RACE produced using constant-segment primers. TCRdb analysed the 5' RACE reads with MiXCR anew, one entry per CDR3 protein. The sample carries some 300,000 distinct CDR3 sequences, under 25% recorded once. The germline V gene has CDR1 KGHDR and CDR2 SFDVKD. CDR3 length equals 15 residues. Losses at the gene ends were 4 bases for V and 4 bases for J; bases not matched to a gene: 7. Broader study findings: The main location of contracting CD4+ clones was CM and EM, and that of contracting CD8+ clones was EMRA. The appearance of some responding clones in pre-infection memory suggested that cross-reactive memory joined.

This clonotype was observed a handful of times. Its antigen is not identified. The sequence derives from a man aged 18 to 35 who had mild COVID-19 (a few samples of this study predate the infection). Cell type and time point are not known. The V call is TRBV24-1, the J call TRBJ1-1; TRBD1 aligns across 8 bases. The specimen sequenced was PBMCs or a T cell subset sorted from them (not recorded which). The CDR3 nucleotides read TGTGCCACCAGTGAAGCCGGACAGGGCACCACTGAAGCTTTCTTT. Its translation is CATSEAGQGTTEAFF.